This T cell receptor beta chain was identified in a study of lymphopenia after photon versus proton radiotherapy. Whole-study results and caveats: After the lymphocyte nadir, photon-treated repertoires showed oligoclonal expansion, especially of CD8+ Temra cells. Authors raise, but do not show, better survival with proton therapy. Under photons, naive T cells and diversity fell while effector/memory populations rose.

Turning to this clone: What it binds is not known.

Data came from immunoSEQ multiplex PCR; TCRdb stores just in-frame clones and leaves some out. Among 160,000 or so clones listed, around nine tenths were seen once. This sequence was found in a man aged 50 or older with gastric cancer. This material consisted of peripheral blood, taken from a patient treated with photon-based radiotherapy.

This CDR3 reads CASAKDRVIYGYTF. The CDR3 coding sequence is TGTGCCAGCGCTAAGGACAGGGTAATTTATGGCTACACCTTC. The V gene is TRBV6-1, the J gene TRBJ1-2; 8 positions agree with TRBD1. There are 14 residues in the CDR3. V gave up 8 bases and J gave up 5 bases; unmatched junction bases: 10. Germline-derived CDR1 and CDR2 are MNHNS and SASEGT.